This T cell receptor beta chain appears in the sequencing data of a study of T cells in Graves' hyperthyroidism and ophthalmopathy. RNA transcripts provided the source from which TCR beta CDR3 regions were amplified. The TCR CDR3 was amplified in a first-round RT-PCR using the HTBI primer set. TCRdb re-derived calls from the multiplex PCR reads in MiXCR, one entry per CDR3 protein. The sample consists of roughly 350,000 distinct CDR3 sequences, about 14% of them appearing once. Trimming pared 3 bases from V and 6 bases from J, leaving 19 bases between. This CDR3 contains 16 residues. Germline-derived CDR1 and CDR2 are KGHDR and SFDVKD. There are many counts of this clonotype.

This receptor was identified in a woman in her twenties or thirties with Graves' ophthalmopathy. J is TRBJ1-2 and V is TRBV24-1; D perhaps matches TRBD1 (5 bases). The sequencing sample was made of blood. The CDR3 is CATSDAASPRENGYTF. CDR3 bases: TGTGCCACCAGTGATGCCGCATCCCCCAGGGAAAATGGCTACACCTTC.